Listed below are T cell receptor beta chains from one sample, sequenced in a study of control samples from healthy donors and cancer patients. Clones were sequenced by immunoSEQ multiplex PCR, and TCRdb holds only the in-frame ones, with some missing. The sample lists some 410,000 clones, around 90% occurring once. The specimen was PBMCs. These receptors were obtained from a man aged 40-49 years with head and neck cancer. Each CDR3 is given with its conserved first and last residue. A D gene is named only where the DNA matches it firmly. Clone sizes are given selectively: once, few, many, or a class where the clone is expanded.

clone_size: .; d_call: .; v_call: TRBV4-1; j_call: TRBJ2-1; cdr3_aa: CASSLLGQAGEGRQFF; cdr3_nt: TGCGCCAGCAGCCTACTGGGGCAGGCCGGGGAAGGGAGGCAGTTCTTC
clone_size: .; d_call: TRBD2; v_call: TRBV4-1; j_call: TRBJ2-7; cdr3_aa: CASSGLEGAYEQYF; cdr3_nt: TGCGCCAGCAGCGGACTAGAAGGGGCCTACGAGCAGTACTTC
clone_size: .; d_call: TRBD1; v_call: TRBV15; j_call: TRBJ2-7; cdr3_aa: CATSRDRGGQVAHEQYF; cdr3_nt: TGTGCCACCAGCAGAGATCGCGGAGGACAGGTTGCACACGAGCAGTACTTC
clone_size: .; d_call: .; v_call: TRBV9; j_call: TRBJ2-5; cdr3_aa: CASSAHAQGTETQYF; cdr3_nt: TGTGCCAGCAGCGCTCATGCACAGGGTACGGAGACCCAGTACTTC
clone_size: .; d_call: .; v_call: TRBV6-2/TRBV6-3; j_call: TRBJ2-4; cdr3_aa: CASSRGAITTLAKNIQYF; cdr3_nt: TGTGCCAGCAGCCGCGGGGCGATCACGACACTAGCCAAAAACATTCAGTACTTC
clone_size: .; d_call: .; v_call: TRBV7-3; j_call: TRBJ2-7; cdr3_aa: CASSPTGPSYEQYF; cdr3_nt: TGTGCCAGCAGCCCTACGGGACCATCCTACGAGCAGTACTTC
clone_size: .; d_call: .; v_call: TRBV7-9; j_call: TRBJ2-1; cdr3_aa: CASSSGLNYEQFF; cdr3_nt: TGTGCCAGCAGCAGCGGCTTAAACTATGAGCAGTTCTTC
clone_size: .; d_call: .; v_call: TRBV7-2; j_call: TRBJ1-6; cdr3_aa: CASSVVGANSPLHF; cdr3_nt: TGTGCCAGCAGCGTCGTAGGGGCTAATTCACCCCTCCACTTT
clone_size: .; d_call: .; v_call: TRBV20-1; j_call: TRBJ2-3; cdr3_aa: CSAITDTQYF; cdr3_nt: TGCAGTGCCATAACAGATACGCAGTATTTT
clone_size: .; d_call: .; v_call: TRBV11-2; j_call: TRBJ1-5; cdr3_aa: CASSLDTGSNQPQHF; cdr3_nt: TGTGCCAGCAGCTTAGATACTGGCTCGAATCAGCCCCAGCATTTT
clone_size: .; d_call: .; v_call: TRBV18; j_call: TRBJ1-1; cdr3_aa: CASSQGRLNTEAFF; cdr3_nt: TGTGCCAGCTCACAAGGGAGATTGAACACTGAAGCTTTCTTT
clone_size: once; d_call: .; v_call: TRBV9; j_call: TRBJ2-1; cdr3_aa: CASSPGSSYNEQFF; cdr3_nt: TGTGCCAGCAGCCCAGGGTCCTCCTACAATGAGCAGTTCTTC
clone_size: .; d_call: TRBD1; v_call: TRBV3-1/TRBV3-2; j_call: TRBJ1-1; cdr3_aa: CASSWGSTGMNTEAFF; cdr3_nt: TGTGCCAGCAGCTGGGGGTCGACAGGGATGAACACTGAAGCTTTCTTT
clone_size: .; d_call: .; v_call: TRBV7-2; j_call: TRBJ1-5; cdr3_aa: CASSLNPVGNQPQHF; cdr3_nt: TGTGCCAGCAGCTTAAACCCGGTCGGCAATCAGCCCCAGCATTTT